Each of the 15 T cell receptor beta chains below was sequenced from the same sample in a study of T cells in Graves' hyperthyroidism and ophthalmopathy. RNA transcripts provided the source from which TCR beta CDR3 regions were amplified. TCR CDR3 underwent first-round RT-PCR with the HTBI primer set. TCRdb reprocessed the multiplex PCR reads via MiXCR and lists one record per CDR3 protein. The data show approximately 360,000 distinct CDR3 sequences, roughly 25% seen once. The source material was blood. The receptors derive from a middle-aged man with Graves' hyperthyroidism.

This chain uses TRBV11-3 with TRBJ2-1, with 9 positions matching TRBD1. The trim removed 0 bases at V and 8 bases at J, leaving 11 bases unmatched. CDR1 and CDR2 (germline): SGHNT, YENEEA. The CDR3 covers 17 residues. CDR3 region: CASSLEGGGQGTHEQFF. The CDR3 DNA sequence: TGTGCCAGCAGCTTAGAAGGGGGGGGACAGGGTACCCATGAGCAGTTCTTC. Full variable domain (missing parts from reference TRBV11-3 and TRBJ2-1): EAGVVQSPRYKIIEKKQPVAFWCNPISGHNTLYWYLQNLGQGPELLIRYENEEAVDDSQLPKDRFSAERLKGVDSTLKIQPAELGDSAVYLCASSLEGGGQGTHEQFFGPGTRLTVL.

This clonotype was recorded a few times. V and J are TRBV20-1 and TRBJ2-7, with 7 nucleotides matching TRBD2. The germline gives CDR1 DFQATT, CDR2 SNEGSKA (reference sequence). CDR3 length: 15 residues. The J segment lost 3 bases and the V segment lost 0 bases, leaving 8 bases of the junction unmatched. CDR3 sequence reads: CSARDFSSGGYEQYF. The DNA for the CDR3 is TGCAGTGCTAGAGATTTTTCTAGCGGAGGCTACGAGCAGTACTTC.

In its sample, this clonotype was seen many times. The chain uses TRBV2 and TRBJ2-3, with 9 bases lining up with TRBD1. Germline V gene data show CDR1 as SNHLY and CDR2 as FYNNEI. The CDR3 contains 15 residues. V lost 5 bases and J lost 5; bases outside the gene matches: 8. The CDR3 bases are TGTGCCAGCAGTCGGGACAGGGAACACAGAGATACGCAGTATTTT. This encodes CASSRDREHRDTQYF. The full variable domain, completed using reference TRBV2 and TRBJ2-3, is EPEVTQTPSHQVTQMGQEVILRCVPISNHLYFYWYRQILGQKVEFLVSFYNNEISEKSEIFDDQFSVERPDGSNFTLKIRSTKLEDSAMYFCASSRDREHRDTQYFGPGTRLTVL.

The chain links TRBV20-1 to TRBJ2-1; perhaps TRBD1 as D (6 bases). Trimming removed 3 bases at V and 8 bases at J, with 14 bases between. CDR3 length equals 13 residues. CDR1 and CDR2 from the germline V gene are DFQATT and SNEGSKA (reference sequence). CDR3 amino acids: CSASDHRVDEQFF. The CDR3 nucleotides are TGCAGTGCTAGCGACCACAGGGTTGATGAGCAGTTCTTC.

This clonotype was picked up a small number of times. The V gene is TRBV9, the J gene TRBJ2-7; D gene uncertain. Germline CDR1 is SGDLS and CDR2 is YYNGEE. Trimming took off 0 bases at V and 5 bases at J, with 9 bases between the two ends. The CDR3 is made up of 13 amino acids. The CDR3 DNA reads TGTGCCAGCAGCGTAGGCCCCGCAGACGAGCAGTACTTC. It codes for CASSVGPADEQYF.

This clonotype was recorded at least ten times. The J gene is TRBJ1-1, the V gene TRBV7-3, with unresolved D. This CDR3 has 13 amino acids. V lost 2 bases to trimming and J lost 1 base, with 5 bases between them. The germline CDR1 and CDR2 sequences are SGHTA and FQGTGA. Here the CDR3 reads CASSLSWNTEAFF. The CDR3 DNA reads TGTGCCAGCAGCTTATCTTGGAACACTGAAGCTTTCTTT.

This clonotype was detected ten times or more. The V call is TRBV12-3 or TRBV12-4, the J call TRBJ2-6; maybe TRBD2 (6 bases). V shed 7 bases and J shed 1 base, with 11 bases lying between them. The CDR3 contains 15 residues. The CDR3 is CASTHAGSGANVLTF. CDR3 DNA: TGTGCCAGCACCCACGCGGGGTCTGGGGCCAACGTCCTGACTTTC.

In its sample, this clonotype was seen many times. This rearrangement joins TRBV28 to TRBJ2-5; D remains unclear. Germline V gene data show CDR1 as MDHEN and CDR2 as SYDVKM. V shed 2 bases and J shed 5 bases, with 12 bases lying between them. CDR3 size: 14 residues. CDR3 nucleotides: TGTGCCAGCAGTTTAATAGTCACCGGGGAGACCCAGTACTTC. It translates to CASSLIVTGETQYF.

The chain carries TRBV5-8 and TRBJ1-1, with TRBD1 matching over 7 bases. This CDR3 is 14 amino acids long. Germline loops: CDR1 SGHTS, CDR2 YDEGEE. V was clipped by 4 bases and J by 7 bases; unmatched bases: 10. This CDR3 is CASSTTGKSVEAFF. The CDR3 region has the DNA TGTGCCAGCAGCACGACAGGGAAGAGCGTTGAAGCTTTCTTT.

The rearrangement uses TRBV3-1 and TRBJ1-2, with TRBD1 identical over 9 bases. V dropped 5 bases and J dropped 6; count of bases not matched to a gene: 7. Germline V gene lookup returns CDR1 LGHDT and CDR2 YNNKEL (reference sequence). There are 14 residues in the CDR3. CDR3 in DNA: TGTGCCAGCAGCGGGGACAGGGAGGGGGATGGCTACACCTTC. Protein sequence: CASSGDREGDGYTF.

V is TRBV20-1 and J is TRBJ2-3; a possible D gene is TRBD1 (5 bases). The CDR3 runs 14 residues. The V end lost 0 bases, the J end lost 4 bases, and 11 bases lay between the germline ends. Germline-derived CDR1 and CDR2 are DFQATT and SNEGSKA (reference sequence). DNA for the CDR3: TGCAGTGCTAGAGAAGGGGCAGGACCAGATACGCAGTATTTT. Translating it yields CSAREGAGPDTQYF.

CDR3 in amino acids: CASSILGGSSYNEQFF. In nucleotides, the CDR3 is TGTGCCAGTAGTATACTCGGCGGGAGCTCCTACAATGAGCAGTTCTTC. The chain carries TRBV19 and TRBJ2-1, with 7 bases aligning to TRBD2. CDR3 size: 16 residues. The V segment lost 2 bases and the J segment 0 bases; nucleotides outside the gene matches: 4. CDR1 LNHDA and CDR2 SQIVND come from the germline V gene (reference sequence).

The chain uses TRBV28 and TRBJ2-3; D not certain. The CDR3 contains 15 residues. Germline assignment: CDR1 MDHEN and CDR2 SYDVKM. The germline V and J ends were trimmed by 6 bases and 0 bases, with 13 bases remaining between them. In nucleotides, the CDR3 is TGTGCCAGCAGGCCACATTTCCCTAGCACAGATACGCAGTATTTT. Translating it yields CASRPHFPSTDTQYF.

For the CDR3, the DNA is TGTGCCAGCAGCCTAGGGGAAGCTGGCCATGGCTACACCTTC. Residues: CASSLGEAGHGYTF. This chain joins TRBV9 and TRBJ1-2; possibly TRBD1 for D (5 bases). V gave up 4 bases and J gave up 6 bases, with 16 bases separating them. This CDR3 spans 14 amino acids. Per the germline V gene, CDR1 is SGDLS and CDR2 is YYNGEE.

The gene calls are TRBV6-2 or TRBV6-3 and TRBJ2-1; tentatively, D is TRBD1 or TRBD2 (5 bases each). Germline values: CDR1 MNHEY, CDR2 SVGEGT. The CDR3 is 15 residues long. The V gene lost 5 bases and the J gene lost 8 bases, with 19 bases spanning the gap. The CDR3 coding sequence is TGTGCCAGCAGTGCGTCCGGGACCCGCATGTATGAGCAGTTCTTC. Translation: CASSASGTRMYEQFF.